Below, one T cell receptor (beta chain) is given with its context. The sample belongs to a study of blood T cell repertoires in COVID-19. In the study overall: The cDNA or gDNA used as material had been derived from T cells, B-cell-depleted T cells, or PBMCs.

Germline V CDR1 and CDR2: SGHRS, YFSETQ. Trimming took 0 bases from V and 7 from J, leaving 14 bases between them. The CDR3 runs 16 residues. Original processing methods: Reference gene primer amplification in the assay estimated nucleated cell counts. Data came from immunoSEQ multiplex PCR; TCRdb stores just in-frame clones and leaves some out. That table gives V, J and clone size, and the DNA gave D and trimming. The sample lists 100,000 to 150,000 clones, about 89% seen once, with less than 4.5% in the top ten. What was sequenced was peripheral blood. V usage is TRBV5-1 and J usage is TRBJ1-6; possibly TRBD1 for D (6 bases). The receptor was derived from a man aged 60 to 69 with COVID-19, enrolled during active disease. In nucleotides, the CDR3 is TGCGCCAGCAGCTTGGCTGTGGGGGCGGTCAATTCACCCCTCCACTTT. Translating gives CASSLAVGAVNSPLHF.